The entry that follows covers one T cell receptor beta chain sequence. Its antigen is not identified. The record originates from a study of T-cell memory formation after mild COVID-19. As for the study in general: TCR clusters mostly belonged to single donors.

Germline values: CDR1 DFQATT, CDR2 SNEGSKA (reference sequence). The CDR3 is 13 amino acids. Trimming took off 6 bases at V and 6 bases at J, with 15 bases between the two ends. General study findings and limits: The study found balanced CD4/CD8 in clones contracting day 15 to 85 and a CD4+ lean in later expanders. Researchers found some responding clones in pre-infection memory, a sign that cross-reactive memory joined.

From 5'RACE with constant-segment primers came TCR alpha and TCR beta cDNA libraries that carried sample barcodes and UMIs. TCRdb called the 5' RACE reads again in MiXCR, with one record for every CDR3 protein. The sample has 200,000 to 250,000 distinct CDR3 sequences; approximately 15% are singletons. This sequence originates from an adult woman who had mild COVID-19 (a few samples of this study predate the infection). Cell type and time point are not known. The chain links TRBV20-1 to TRBJ1-5; D not certain. The specimen was PBMCs or a T cell subset sorted from them (not recorded which). CDR3 coding DNA: TGCAGTGCACAGCCCACGGTTGGTCAGCCCCAGCATTTT. It is translated as CSAQPTVGQPQHF.